This TCR beta chain emerged from a study of CD8+CD57+ T cells in acquired aplastic anemia listed by TCRdb under 2018. Broadly, across the study: A mean of around 3.2 ug of DNA, ranging from about 0.19 to 27.4 ug, was extracted from sorted CD4+ and CD8+ cells. Mean read counts for healthy donor samples were some 10 million for CD4+ cells and about 12 million for CD8+ cells. Summary of the overall study and its limitations: Patients and healthy controls showed no significant difference in CD8+ Simpson's diversity (P=0.060). Some 31 CD8+ CDR3 sequences were shared between patients and controls but appeared highly expressed in patients and within their immunodominant clones.

To note about this clonotype: Its antigen is unknown. No much larger clonotype is one base removed from it; base qualities were not supplied.

Profiling of TCR beta VDJ combinations and CDR3 sequences used genomic DNA as the template. TCR repertoire sequencing was run on an Illumina HiSeq 2000. In the original analysis: TRBV/TRBJ rearrangement plots, CDR3 size and DJ length profiles, and Simpson's diversity index were used to assess repertoires. Whichever DNA sequence was most abundant in the deep sequencing data was defined as the immunodominant clone. CDR3 amino acid sequences were checked for sharing across subjects and were also compared against the VDJdb database and published repertoires. TCRdb trimmed the raw reads at Q25, called clones with MiXCR and kept productive beta chains. One record per CDR3 amino acid sequence lists the most common genes and DNA. TCRdb, not the authors, supplied the V and J calls. In all, the sample holds around 150,000 distinct CDR3 sequences, and around 41% of those were seen once. Less than 8.5% of the sample lies in the top ten.

Trimming costs V 3 bases and J 8 bases, and their ends lie 10 bases apart. Including the terminal cysteine and phenylalanine, the CDR3 comprises 12 residues. The only DNA kept is the CDR3, 36 bases in frame from the first base. Based on the germline V gene, the CDR1 and CDR2 sequences are KGHSH and LQKENI. TCR repertoires of sorted CD4+ and CD8+ blood T cells from severe aplastic anemia patients and healthy subjects were deep-sequenced in the study. Ficoll-Paque density gradient centrifugation was used to isolate peripheral blood mononuclear cells. Before DNA extraction, CD4+ and CD8+ T cells were sorted by FACS or by magnetic beads.

This receptor was obtained from a human donor in good health, serving as a control. The material sequenced was sorted CD4+, CD8+, or CD8+CD57+ T cells (not recorded which) from PBMCs. The rearrangement joined TRBV18 to TRBJ1-2; D gene: possibly TRBD1, on 6 matching bases. CDR3 sequence: CASSPDSQGYTF. Read as DNA, the sequence is TGTGCCAGCTCACCGGACAGTCAAGGCTACACCTTC.